Listed below are T cell receptor beta chains from one sample, sequenced in a study of blood T cell repertoires in COVID-19. The repertoire was sequenced with immunoSEQ multiplex PCR; TCRdb's copy has only in-frame clones and lacks some. The table shows tens of thousands of clones, with 70% to 90% occurring only once. The sample consisted of PBMCs or T cells enriched from blood (not recorded which). These receptors were taken from a woman aged 40 to 50 with acute COVID-19. Each CDR3 is given with its conserved first and last residue. Each record gives: D gene, V gene, clone size, J gene, CDR3 DNA, CDR3 protein. A D gene is named only where the DNA matches it firmly. Part of the rows lack a size; the others show once, few, many or a class for expanded clones.

d_call: .; v_call: TRBV11-3; clone_size: .; j_call: TRBJ2-1; cdr3_nt: TGTGCCAGCAGCCCCGGAGGGGTCTTCTCCTACAATGAGCAGTTCTTC; cdr3_aa: CASSPGGVFSYNEQFF
d_call: .; v_call: TRBV29-1; clone_size: .; j_call: TRBJ2-1; cdr3_nt: TGCAGCGTTCGAGAACGGGAGAATGAGCAGTTCTTC; cdr3_aa: CSVRERENEQFF
d_call: TRBD1; v_call: TRBV11-2; clone_size: .; j_call: TRBJ1-6; cdr3_nt: TGTGCCAGCAGCCCTGAACAGGGGAACAATTCACCCCTCCACTTT; cdr3_aa: CASSPEQGNNSPLHF
d_call: .; v_call: TRBV28; clone_size: .; j_call: TRBJ1-3; cdr3_nt: TGTGCCAGCCGAATCGGACGGAGGGGAAACACCATATATTTT; cdr3_aa: CASRIGRRGNTIYF
d_call: TRBD2; v_call: TRBV12-5; clone_size: .; j_call: TRBJ2-2; cdr3_nt: TGTGCTAGTGGTTTGGCTACTAGCGGGAAGAACACCGGGGAGCTGTTTTTT; cdr3_aa: CASGLATSGKNTGELFF
d_call: TRBD1; v_call: TRBV10-3; clone_size: .; j_call: TRBJ2-7; cdr3_nt: TGTGCCATCAGACTGGGACAGGACCCAGAGGAGCAGTACTTC; cdr3_aa: CAIRLGQDPEEQYF
d_call: .; v_call: TRBV19; clone_size: .; j_call: TRBJ1-5; cdr3_nt: TGTGCCAGTAGTATCGGGCAGGGGTATCAGCCCCAGCATTTT; cdr3_aa: CASSIGQGYQPQHF
d_call: TRBD1; v_call: TRBV19; clone_size: .; j_call: TRBJ1-6; cdr3_nt: TGTGCCAGTAGAACCCGGGACAGCTATAATTCACCCCTCCACTTT; cdr3_aa: CASRTRDSYNSPLHF
d_call: .; v_call: TRBV6-2/TRBV6-3; clone_size: .; j_call: TRBJ2-3; cdr3_nt: TGTGCCAGCAGTCTAGCGAGTAGCACAGATACGCAGTATTTT; cdr3_aa: CASSLASSTDTQYF
d_call: .; v_call: TRBV24-1; clone_size: .; j_call: TRBJ2-2; cdr3_nt: TGTGCCACCGCTACAGGGTCGTACACCGGGGAGCTGTTTTTT; cdr3_aa: CATATGSYTGELFF
d_call: .; v_call: TRBV2; clone_size: once; j_call: TRBJ2-5; cdr3_nt: TGTGCCAGCAGTGAACACAGGGCGCTGGAGACCCAGTACTTC; cdr3_aa: CASSEHRALETQYF
d_call: .; v_call: TRBV2; clone_size: medium-sized; j_call: TRBJ1-6; cdr3_nt: TGTGCCAGCGGCAGGGTAAACTCCTATAATTCACCCCTCCACTTT; cdr3_aa: CASGRVNSYNSPLHF
d_call: TRBD2; v_call: TRBV6-4; clone_size: .; j_call: TRBJ2-1; cdr3_nt: TGTGCCAGCAGTGCCCTAGCGGGCCCTTACAATGAGCAGTTCTTC; cdr3_aa: CASSALAGPYNEQFF
d_call: .; v_call: TRBV6-5; clone_size: .; j_call: TRBJ1-1; cdr3_nt: TGTGCCAGCAGTTACTCCGGGGGTAGTACTGAAGCTTTCTTT; cdr3_aa: CASSYSGGSTEAFF
d_call: .; v_call: TRBV27; clone_size: .; j_call: TRBJ1-5; cdr3_nt: TGTGCCAGCAGTTTAACGGGGTCAGTTAGCAATCAGCCCCAGCATTTT; cdr3_aa: CASSLTGSVSNQPQHF
d_call: TRBD1; v_call: TRBV19; clone_size: .; j_call: TRBJ2-2; cdr3_nt: TGTGCCAGTAGTATAGGGGGGACAGGGCTTACCGGGGAGCTGTTTTTT; cdr3_aa: CASSIGGTGLTGELFF
d_call: .; v_call: TRBV6-1; clone_size: .; j_call: TRBJ2-2; cdr3_nt: TGTGCCAGCAGTGAGCTTTTATTTACTAACACCGGGGAGCTGTTTTTT; cdr3_aa: CASSELLFTNTGELFF
d_call: .; v_call: TRBV7-9; clone_size: .; j_call: TRBJ2-5; cdr3_nt: TGTGCCAGCAGCTTAACGGGGGTCAGAGAAGAGACCCAGTACTTC; cdr3_aa: CASSLTGVREETQYF
d_call: .; v_call: TRBV10-3; clone_size: .; j_call: TRBJ2-2; cdr3_nt: TGTGCCAGTGAGGACAGAAACACCGGGGAGCTGTTTTTT; cdr3_aa: CASEDRNTGELFF
d_call: TRBD1; v_call: TRBV28; clone_size: .; j_call: TRBJ1-1; cdr3_nt: TGTGCCAGCAATCTAGGGGGCAGGGGGAACACTGAAGCTTTCTTT; cdr3_aa: CASNLGGRGNTEAFF
d_call: .; v_call: TRBV3-1/TRBV3-2; clone_size: .; j_call: TRBJ1-1; cdr3_nt: TGTGCCAGCAGCCAAGTGAGGCAGTCTGAAGCTTTCTTT; cdr3_aa: CASSQVRQSEAFF
d_call: .; v_call: TRBV28; clone_size: .; j_call: TRBJ1-5; cdr3_nt: TGTGCCGGCCAAGACAGAAATAGCAATCAGCCCCAGCATTTT; cdr3_aa: CAGQDRNSNQPQHF
d_call: TRBD1; v_call: TRBV6-2/TRBV6-3; clone_size: .; j_call: TRBJ2-7; cdr3_nt: TGTGCCAGCAGTTCGCCTAACAGGGGGTCTCAGGAAGAGCAGTACTTC; cdr3_aa: CASSSPNRGSQEEQYF
d_call: TRBD1; v_call: TRBV3-1/TRBV3-2; clone_size: .; j_call: TRBJ1-2; cdr3_nt: TGTGCCAGCAGCCAAGTTTCTAGACAGGGATTGGGAGGCTACACCTTC; cdr3_aa: CASSQVSRQGLGGYTF
d_call: .; v_call: TRBV18; clone_size: .; j_call: TRBJ1-5; cdr3_nt: TGTGCCAGCTCACCACGGGGCGGCAATCAGCCCCAGCATTTT; cdr3_aa: CASSPRGGNQPQHF
d_call: .; v_call: TRBV5-6; clone_size: once; j_call: TRBJ2-2; cdr3_nt: TGTGCCAGCAGCCCTGACACAGGGAGCCCTGCGAACACCGGGGAGCTGTTTTTT; cdr3_aa: CASSPDTGSPANTGELFF
d_call: TRBD2; v_call: TRBV24-1; clone_size: .; j_call: TRBJ2-2; cdr3_nt: TGTGCCACCAGTGGCGGGACTAGCGTGAACACCGGGGAGCTGTTTTTT; cdr3_aa: CATSGGTSVNTGELFF
d_call: .; v_call: TRBV5-4; clone_size: .; j_call: TRBJ1-2; cdr3_nt: TGTGCCAGCAGCCCCTTCATATCTGGGGGCGCGGCTGGCTACACCTTC; cdr3_aa: CASSPFISGGAAGYTF
d_call: .; v_call: TRBV29-1; clone_size: .; j_call: TRBJ1-1; cdr3_nt: TGCAGCGGTAATACAGGGCGGGACACTGAAGCTTTCTTT; cdr3_aa: CSGNTGRDTEAFF
d_call: TRBD2; v_call: TRBV27; clone_size: .; j_call: TRBJ2-5; cdr3_nt: TGTGCCAGCCGCGGGGGGACTAGCGGGATGGCCCAGTACTTC; cdr3_aa: CASRGGTSGMAQYF
d_call: TRBD2; v_call: TRBV13; clone_size: .; j_call: TRBJ2-5; cdr3_nt: TGTGCCAGCAGTTCAGACCTCGGACGGGAGGAAGAGACCCAGTACTTC; cdr3_aa: CASSSDLGREEETQYF
d_call: .; v_call: TRBV9; clone_size: .; j_call: TRBJ1-1; cdr3_nt: TGTGCCAGCAGCCCCCACGGGTCGAGCCCTGAAGCTTTCTTT; cdr3_aa: CASSPHGSSPEAFF
d_call: TRBD1; v_call: TRBV6-4; clone_size: .; j_call: TRBJ1-1; cdr3_nt: TGTGCCACCAGGGGGGGACCGAAGAACACTGAAGCTTTCTTT; cdr3_aa: CATRGGPKNTEAFF
d_call: .; v_call: TRBV27; clone_size: few; j_call: TRBJ2-2; cdr3_nt: TGTGCCAGCAGTCCAACAAGACTAGATATTGCCGGGGAGCTGTTTTTT; cdr3_aa: CASSPTRLDIAGELFF
d_call: TRBD1; v_call: TRBV23-1; clone_size: .; j_call: TRBJ2-3; cdr3_nt: TGCGCCAGCAGTCAATACGGGACAGGGGGCCTTAGTAGCACAGATACGCAGTATTTT; cdr3_aa: CASSQYGTGGLSSTDTQYF
d_call: .; v_call: TRBV3-1/TRBV3-2; clone_size: once; j_call: TRBJ2-7; cdr3_nt: TGTGCCAGCAGCCGAGGACGGGGAGCATACGAGCAGTACTTC; cdr3_aa: CASSRGRGAYEQYF
d_call: .; v_call: TRBV5-1; clone_size: .; j_call: TRBJ1-1; cdr3_nt: TGCGCCAGCAGCTTGACGGGTGGGTTGAACACTGAAGCTTTCTTT; cdr3_aa: CASSLTGGLNTEAFF
d_call: TRBD2; v_call: TRBV7-3; clone_size: few; j_call: TRBJ2-5; cdr3_nt: TGTGCCAGCAGCTTAACGGGAGGGCAAGAGACCCAGTACTTC; cdr3_aa: CASSLTGGQETQYF
d_call: TRBD2; v_call: TRBV4-1; clone_size: .; j_call: TRBJ2-1; cdr3_nt: TGCGCCAGCAGCCAAGCACGGGAGGGCCTTGAGCAGTTCTTC; cdr3_aa: CASSQAREGLEQFF
d_call: .; v_call: TRBV7-2; clone_size: .; j_call: TRBJ1-2; cdr3_nt: TGTGCCAGCAGCTCCGACAGCCTGGTCTATGGCTACACCTTC; cdr3_aa: CASSSDSLVYGYTF
d_call: TRBD1; v_call: TRBV3-1/TRBV3-2; clone_size: few; j_call: TRBJ2-3; cdr3_nt: TGTGCCAGCAGCATCGGGACAGGAAGCACAGATACGCAGTATTTT; cdr3_aa: CASSIGTGSTDTQYF
d_call: .; v_call: TRBV6-2/TRBV6-3; clone_size: once; j_call: TRBJ1-2; cdr3_nt: TGTGCCAGCAGTTATCTCGGTTCTAACTATGGCTACACCTTC; cdr3_aa: CASSYLGSNYGYTF